Reported below is one T cell receptor (beta chain). A far larger clone is off by one base, so a read error is likely. The data are from a study of regulatory T cells in long-lasting Graves disease. Time point given: newly diagnosed GD, antithyroid drugs for less than 3 months. The TCR library was made from RNA extracted from PBMCs. It was American Thyroid Association guidelines that determined Graves' disease diagnosis. A peripheral blood sample, roughly 8.5 milliliters in volume, was drawn into EDTA tubes. For TCR beta, libraries came from iRepertoire HTBI primers and Arm-PCR of CDR3 regions. TCRdb reanalysed the multiplex PCR reads using MiXCR and keeps one entry per CDR3 protein. Among a few hundred thousand distinct CDR3 sequences listed, approximately 12% were seen once. The length of the CDR3 is 14 residues. CDR1 and CDR2 (germline): SGHAT, FQNNGV. The same data also contributed to another study, on T cells in Graves' hyperthyroidism and ophthalmopathy. That publication notes: Lactation, pregnancy, other autoimmune disease or uncontrolled infection led to exclusion of patients. In the first-round RT-PCR of the TCR CDR3, the HTBI primer set was used.

V is TRBV11-2 and J is TRBJ1-1; D is unresolved. The source of this sequence is a man younger than 40 with Graves disease. Sequenced material: peripheral blood mononuclear cells (PBMCs), taken at new diagnosis, from a patient treated with antithyroid drugs. Written as DNA, the CDR3 is TGTGCCAGCAGTTTATACGGATATAACACTGAAGCTCTCTTT. Translated: CASSLYGYNTEALF.